This T cell receptor beta chain was observed in a study of siplizumab effects on memory and regulatory T cells. Study-level findings and limits: Both greater diversity than memory cells and a major contribution to the alloresponse seemed to characterize naive T cells.

This clone was seen a single time. The antigen is unknown. The assay was immunoSEQ multiplex PCR, and TCRdb's table has in-frame clones only and misses some. The repertoire holds 100,000 to 120,000 clones, with 92% as singletons. Sequencing input: CD4+ T cells sorted from blood. The sequence was collected from a human donor in good health.

The CDR3 is CASSLDIRDTEAFF. CDR3 DNA: TGTGCCAGCAGCTTAGACATAAGGGACACTGAAGCTTTCTTT. The chain combines TRBV7-8 with TRBJ1-1; no firm D call. Germline CDR1 SGHVS, CDR2 FQNEAQ. The CDR3 is 14 residues long. The V gene lost 1 base and the J gene lost 3 bases, with 9 bases spanning the gap.